This T cell receptor (beta chain) was sequenced for a study of blood T cell repertoires in COVID-19. Across the whole study: Sources were T cells, B-cell-depleted T cells, or PBMCs; the material itself was cDNA or gDNA.

V was pared by 2 bases and J by 1 base, with 7 bases of the junction left unmatched. The CDR3 spans 16 residues. The germline gives CDR1 SGHVS, CDR2 FNYEAQ. In the source study's methods: Amplifying reference gene primers gave estimates of nucleated cell counts. Profiling relied on immunoSEQ multiplex PCR, and the TCRdb table lists in-frame clones only, not all of them. The V and J calls and clone size are taken from that table; D and trimming were inferred from the DNA. Here the sample spans roughly 71,000 clones, roughly 90% being singletons. The TCR comes from a young man with acute or convalescent COVID-19. Material for sequencing was peripheral blood. The chain has TRBV7-6 and TRBJ2-5; TRBD2 agrees at 7 bases. This chain's CDR3 is CASSLNWGGGQETQYF. CDR3 bases: TGTGCCAGCAGCTTAAATTGGGGCGGGGGCCAAGAGACCCAGTACTTC.